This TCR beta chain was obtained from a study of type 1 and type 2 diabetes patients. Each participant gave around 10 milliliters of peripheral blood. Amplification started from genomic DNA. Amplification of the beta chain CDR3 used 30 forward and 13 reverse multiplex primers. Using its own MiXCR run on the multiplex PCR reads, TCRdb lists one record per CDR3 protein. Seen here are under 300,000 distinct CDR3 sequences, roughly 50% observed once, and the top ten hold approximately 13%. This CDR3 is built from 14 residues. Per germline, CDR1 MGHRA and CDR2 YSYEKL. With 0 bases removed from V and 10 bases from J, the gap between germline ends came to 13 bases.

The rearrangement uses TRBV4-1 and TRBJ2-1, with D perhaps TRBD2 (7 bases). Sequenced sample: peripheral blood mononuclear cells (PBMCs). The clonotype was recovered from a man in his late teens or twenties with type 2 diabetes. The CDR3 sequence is CASSQDGGGGEQFF. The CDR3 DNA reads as TGCGCCAGCAGCCAAGATGGAGGGGGGGGAGAGCAGTTCTTC.